This is a list of T cell receptor beta chains from one sample in a study of shared clonotypes between healthy human individuals. Assay: immunoSEQ multiplex PCR; the TCRdb copy retains only in-frame clones and omits some. The sample lists 2 million to 3 million clones, 80% to 95% occurring once. The sample comprised naive CD4+ T cells from PBMCs. These receptors all come from a man aged 18 to 29 in good health. Some clones in this sample may be carry-over from other donors' samples. Each CDR3 is given without its conserved first and last residue. Each record gives: V gene, CDR3 length, D gene, J gene, CDR3 protein. The D gene is left open where the match is weak.

V: TRBV10-3; length: 13; D: TRBD1; J: TRBJ1-1; CDR3: AISESGQGGTEAF
V: TRBV6-6; length: 11; D: -; J: TRBJ1-2; CDR3: ASSYSGSPGYT
V: TRBV5-6; length: 16; D: TRBD2; J: TRBJ2-7; CDR3: ASSLAPWLAGISYEQY
V: TRBV29-1; length: 11; D: -; J: TRBJ2-5; CDR3: SVAGLVQETQY
V: TRBV2; length: 12; D: -; J: TRBJ2-2; CDR3: ASRTGTNTGELF
V: TRBV2; length: 10; D: -; J: TRBJ2-7; CDR3: AIQGGSYEQY
V: TRBV5-1; length: 14; D: -; J: TRBJ1-2; CDR3: ASSLGPRQGNYGYT
V: TRBV28; length: 9; D: -; J: TRBJ1-1; CDR3: ASSETTEAF
V: TRBV7-2; length: 16; D: TRBD2; J: TRBJ2-3; CDR3: ASSKRTSAYQSTDTQY
V: TRBV5-4; length: 17; D: TRBD1; J: TRBJ2-6; CDR3: ASSFLGQGRSYGANVLT
V: TRBV4-3; length: 11; D: -; J: TRBJ1-5; CDR3: ASSQVKGGPQH
V: TRBV19; length: 12; D: -; J: TRBJ1-5; CDR3: ASSKGNRAQPQH
V: TRBV11-2; length: 12; D: -; J: TRBJ2-5; CDR3: ASSLARSQETQY
V: TRBV19; length: 17; D: TRBD2; J: TRBJ2-3; CDR3: ASSKQRTSGRAPTDTQY
V: TRBV5-4; length: 12; D: TRBD2; J: TRBJ2-5; CDR3: ASSQGLAEETQY
V: TRBV4-2; length: 14; D: TRBD2; J: TRBJ2-7; CDR3: ASSQEGLAANYEQY
V: TRBV19; length: 13; D: -; J: TRBJ2-2; CDR3: ASNPRTANTGELF
V: TRBV4-3; length: 13; D: -; J: TRBJ1-4; CDR3: ASSKGLTTNEKLF
V: TRBV7-2; length: 16; D: -; J: TRBJ2-6; CDR3: ASPLIGGRGSGANVLT
V: TRBV28; length: 11; D: -; J: TRBJ1-5; CDR3: ASSLLGNQPQH
V: TRBV6-1; length: 14; D: -; J: TRBJ2-1; CDR3: ASSGRGAGSYNEQF
V: TRBV2; length: 12; D: TRBD2; J: TRBJ2-1; CDR3: ASKLGLVANEQF
V: TRBV18; length: 11; D: TRBD1; J: TRBJ1-2; CDR3: ASSPDRGDGYT
V: TRBV5-1; length: 13; D: TRBD1; J: TRBJ2-7; CDR3: ASSLVGTGRDEQY
V: TRBV18; length: 13; D: TRBD1; J: TRBJ1-1; CDR3: ASSPRTGGYTEAF
V: TRBV6-5; length: 13; D: -; J: TRBJ2-1; CDR3: ASSWGRGSYNEQF
V: TRBV4-3; length: 13; D: TRBD1; J: TRBJ1-4; CDR3: ASSQDKQGDEKLF
V: TRBV15; length: 11; D: -; J: TRBJ2-5; CDR3: ATLRLVQETQY
V: TRBV5-1; length: 12; D: -; J: TRBJ2-5; CDR3: ASRDDPQQETQY
V: TRBV18; length: 13; D: -; J: TRBJ1-3; CDR3: ASSPTGHSGNTIY
V: TRBV7-3; length: 9; D: -; J: TRBJ2-1; CDR3: ASSLLDEQF
V: TRBV29-1; length: 10; D: -; J: TRBJ2-5; CDR3: SVGGIQETQY
V: TRBV11-2; length: 10; D: -; J: TRBJ2-1; CDR3: ASSLWNNEQF
V: TRBV6-1; length: 15; D: -; J: TRBJ1-4; CDR3: ASSEGFNRGGSEKLF
V: TRBV5-4; length: 13; D: TRBD2; J: TRBJ2-7; CDR3: ASSPKLAGGYEQY
V: TRBV6-5; length: 11; D: -; J: TRBJ1-1; CDR3: ASSFISNTEAF
V: TRBV19; length: 10; D: -; J: TRBJ2-7; CDR3: ASRLTSYEQY
V: TRBV28; length: 14; D: TRBD1; J: TRBJ1-1; CDR3: ASSPDRGGMNTEAF
V: TRBV12-5; length: 17; D: TRBD1; J: TRBJ2-7; CDR3: ASGFPPRDRESWVYEQY
V: TRBV5-1; length: 12; D: TRBD1; J: TRBJ1-4; CDR3: ASSQGGTNEKLF
V: TRBV29-1; length: 11; D: TRBD1; J: TRBJ1-1; CDR3: SARGQAYTEAF
V: TRBV2; length: 13; D: TRBD2; J: TRBJ2-7; CDR3: ASIPTSGTRYEQY
V: TRBV7-7; length: 13; D: -; J: TRBJ1-1; CDR3: ASSLREVMNTEAF
V: TRBV6-6; length: 13; D: -; J: TRBJ1-5; CDR3: ASSPKTGNNQPQH
V: TRBV6-6; length: 12; D: -; J: TRBJ2-7; CDR3: ASSLGTSQSGQY
V: TRBV7-9; length: 15; D: -; J: TRBJ2-2; CDR3: ASRKAVGHLNTGELF
V: TRBV7-2; length: 16; D: TRBD2; J: TRBJ2-1; CDR3: ASSLVGTSGRARNEQF
V: TRBV11-3; length: 13; D: -; J: TRBJ1-1; CDR3: ASSLGTLGNTEAF
V: TRBV19; length: 14; D: -; J: TRBJ1-2; CDR3: ASSMIGPQGNYGYT
V: TRBV4-2; length: 11; D: TRBD1; J: TRBJ1-1; CDR3: ASRRQGSAEAF
V: TRBV7-2; length: 15; D: -; J: TRBJ2-1; CDR3: ASTLYGGRIISNEQF
V: TRBV19; length: 12; D: -; J: TRBJ1-1; CDR3: ASSMGLPGTEAF
V: TRBV19; length: 15; D: -; J: TRBJ1-5; CDR3: ASSIKGQIIIMQPQH
V: TRBV7-3; length: 13; D: TRBD2; J: TRBJ2-5; CDR3: ASSRLAGNGETQY
V: TRBV5-1; length: 13; D: TRBD1; J: TRBJ1-1; CDR3: ASSPRTGVRTEAF
V: TRBV19; length: 12; D: TRBD1; J: TRBJ1-5; CDR3: ASRPGGVWQPQH